What follows are 7 T cell receptor beta chains derived from one specimen sequenced in a study of T-cell reconstitution after alpha-beta-depleted transplantation in children. It was with unique molecular identifiers that the TCRbeta library was prepared. One entry per CDR3 protein results from TCRdb running MiXCR on the PCR reads. The table records around 210,000 distinct CDR3 sequences, roughly 7% of them present only once. The source material was PBMCs, sampled before TCRalphabeta/CD19-depleted stem cell transplant. The receptors shown here come from a boy between 2 and 10 years old with acute lymphoblastic leukemia, due to receive a stem cell transplant.

The sample holds many counts of this clonotype. The V call is TRBV7-2, the J call TRBJ2-7; no clear D. Germline CDR1 reads SGHTA; CDR2 reads FQGNSA. The V end was cut by 1 base, the J end by 2 bases, with 12 bases between. This CDR3 is built from 15 residues. CDR3 in amino acids: CASSLGVVYPYEQYF. CDR3 bases: TGTGCCAGCAGCTTAGGTGTAGTCTACCCCTACGAGCAGTACTTC.

This clonotype occurred many times. The gene calls are TRBV3-1 and TRBJ1-2; 12 bases map to TRBD1. The germline gives CDR1 LGHDT, CDR2 YNNKEL (reference sequence). The CDR3 length is 17 residues. V was clipped by 1 base and J by 2 bases; unmatched bases: 5. The DNA of the CDR3 is TGTGCCAGCAGCCAAGGGGGACAGGGGGCCCGAAACTATGGCTACACCTTC. Encoded protein: CASSQGGQGARNYGYTF.

This clonotype was counted ten times or more. This chain connects TRBV20-1 to TRBJ1-1, with unresolved D. This CDR3 is built from 13 residues. CDR1 and CDR2 (germline): DFQATT, SNEGSKA (reference sequence). With 0 bases removed from V and 2 bases from J, the gap between germline ends came to 7 bases. CDR3 in amino acids: CSAREGRNTEAFF. CDR3 nucleotides: TGCAGTGCTAGAGAGGGGAGAAACACTGAAGCTTTCTTT.

As concerns this clonotype: This may stem from a read error, because a much larger clone lies one nucleotide away. The J gene is TRBJ1-3, the V gene TRBV28; TRBD1 might be the D (6 bases). The length of the CDR3 is 15 residues. Germline loops: CDR1 MDHEN, CDR2 SYDVKM. The CDR3 region is CASSLLSGAGYTIYF. The CDR3 nucleotides are TGTGCCAGCAGTTTGTTGTCAGGGGCTGGATACACCATATATTTT.

This clonotype was seen repeatedly, ten times or more. This chain uses TRBV15 with TRBJ2-7; no firm D call. The CDR3 spans 13 residues. The germline V gene has CDR1 LNHNV and CDR2 YYDKDF (reference sequence). Trimming pared 0 bases from V and 5 bases from J, leaving 8 bases between. The chain's CDR3 is CATSRDIRDEQYF. CDR3 coding DNA: TGTGCCACCAGCAGAGATATCAGAGACGAGCAGTACTTC.

This clonotype was recorded at least ten times. CDR3 region: CASSRAGTGSYEQYF. CDR3 sequence (DNA): TGTGCCAGCAGCCGTGCCGGGACAGGGTCCTACGAGCAGTACTTC. The chain employs TRBV5-6 and TRBJ2-7, with 9 bases that match TRBD1. J gave up 1 base and V 4 bases, and 6 bases lay outside the gene matches. CDR3 length: 15 residues. Per the germline V gene, CDR1 is SGHDT and CDR2 is YYEEEE.

This sequence joins TRBV6-2 or TRBV6-3 and TRBJ1-2; 7 bases line up with TRBD1. Germline V CDR1 and CDR2: MNHEY, SVGEGT. V lost 2 bases and J lost 7; bases outside the gene matches: 7. This CDR3 contains 14 residues. The CDR3 nucleotides read TGTGCCAGCAGTTACGGACAGGCTTTCGGTGGCTACACCTTC. Translation gives CASSYGQAFGGYTF.